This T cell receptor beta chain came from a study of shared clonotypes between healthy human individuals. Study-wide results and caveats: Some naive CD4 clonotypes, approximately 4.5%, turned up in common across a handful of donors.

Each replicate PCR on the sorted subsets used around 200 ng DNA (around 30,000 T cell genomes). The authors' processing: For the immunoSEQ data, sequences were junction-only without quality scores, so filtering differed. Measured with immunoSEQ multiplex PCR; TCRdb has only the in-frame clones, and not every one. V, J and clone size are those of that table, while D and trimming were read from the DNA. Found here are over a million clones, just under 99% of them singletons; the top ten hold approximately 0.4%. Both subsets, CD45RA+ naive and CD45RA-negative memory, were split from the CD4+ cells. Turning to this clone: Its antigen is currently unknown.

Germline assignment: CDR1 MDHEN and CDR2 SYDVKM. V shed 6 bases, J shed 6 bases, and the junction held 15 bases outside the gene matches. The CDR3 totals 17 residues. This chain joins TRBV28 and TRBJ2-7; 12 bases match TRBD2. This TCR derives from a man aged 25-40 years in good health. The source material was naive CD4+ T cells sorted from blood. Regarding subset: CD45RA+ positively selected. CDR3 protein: CASSSPKGLAGSGEQYF. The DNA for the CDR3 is TGTGCCAGCAGCTCTCCTAAAGGACTAGCGGGGTCCGGCGAGCAGTACTTC. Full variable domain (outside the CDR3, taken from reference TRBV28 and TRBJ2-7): DVKVTQSSRYLVKRTGEKVFLECVQDMDHENMFWYRQDPGLGLRLIYFSYDVKMKEKGDIPEGYSVSREKKERFSLILESASTNQTSMYLCASSSPKGLAGSGEQYFGPGTRLTVT.